This T cell receptor (beta chain) was sequenced for a study of T cells in Graves' hyperthyroidism and ophthalmopathy. RNA transcripts gave rise to amplified TCR beta CDR3 regions. HTBI primers were employed in a first-round RT-PCR of the TCR CDR3. TCRdb processed the multiplex PCR reads anew with MiXCR; each CDR3 protein has one entry. The sample records hundreds of thousands of distinct CDR3 sequences, roughly 14% being singletons. This clonotype was counted ten times or more. The cohort's ophthalmopathy patients, a group with duration under 3 months, had a Clinical Activity Score of at least 3 and a NOSPECS grade of at least 4. Over 9 ml of fresh peripheral blood supplied the PBMCs. V lost 0 bases to trimming and J lost 5 bases; unmatched junction nucleotides: 8. Germline-derived CDR1 and CDR2 are MDHEN and SYDVKM. This CDR3 comprises 17 residues.

The sample comprised blood. This receptor was taken from a woman aged 40 to 50 with Graves' ophthalmopathy. The rearrangement links TRBV28 to TRBJ2-5; 11 nucleotides agree with TRBD1. The DNA of the CDR3 is TGTGCCAGCAGTTTATGGCAAGGACAGGGGGCGGCGGAGACCCAGTACTTC. Encoded protein: CASSLWQGQGAAETQYF.